A selection of T cell receptor beta chains follows, all from one sample in a study of blood T cell repertoires in COVID-19. The data were produced by immunoSEQ multiplex PCR, yet TCRdb's version contains in-frame clones alone and is incomplete. The table includes about 40,000 clones, 86% detected once. The specimen sequenced was peripheral blood. These receptors came from a man aged 45 to 65 in a cohort sampled during active COVID-19. The CDR3 runs from the conserved cysteine through the conserved F or W. The D gene is left open where the match is weak. Size values are once, few and many counts, or a class for expanded clones, and some rows have none.

v_call,clone_size,d_call,cdr3_length,j_call,cdr3_aa,cdr3_nt
TRBV10-3,NA,NA,13,TRBJ1-1,CAISESGAPEAFF,TGTGCCATCAGTGAGTCGGGGGCCCCAGAAGCTTTCTTT
TRBV4-1,NA,NA,14,TRBJ1-1,CASSHPFGQTEAFF,TGCGCCAGCAGCCACCCTTTTGGACAGACTGAAGCTTTCTTT
TRBV5-1,few,TRBD2,17,TRBJ2-1,CASRGGRALGLFGEQFF,TGCGCCAGCAGGGGCGGGAGGGCCCTTGGGTTGTTCGGGGAGCAGTTCTTC
TRBV30,NA,TRBD2,20,TRBJ2-1,CAWSRTGTSGIWGSYNEQFF,TGTGCCTGGAGTCGGACCGGGACTAGCGGGATTTGGGGCTCCTACAATGAGCAGTTCTTC
TRBV3-1/TRBV3-2,NA,NA,15,TRBJ1-1,CASSPPGRVNTEAFF,TGTGCCAGCAGCCCACCGGGGAGGGTAAACACTGAAGCTTTCTTT
TRBV6-2/TRBV6-3,NA,NA,13,TRBJ1-5,CASSYSGEQPQHF,TGTGCCAGCAGTTATTCGGGGGAACAGCCCCAGCATTTT
TRBV30,NA,TRBD2,15,TRBJ2-2,CAWSTRGLATGELFF,TGTGCCTGGAGTACCCGGGGACTAGCGACCGGGGAGCTGTTTTTT
TRBV3-1/TRBV3-2,NA,NA,14,TRBJ2-7,CASSPVLVSYEQYF,TGTGCCAGCAGCCCAGTTCTAGTTTCCTACGAGCAGTACTTC
TRBV7-2,NA,TRBD2,16,TRBJ2-7,CASSVVGTSASNEQYF,TGTGCCAGCAGCGTAGTCGGGACTAGCGCATCAAACGAGCAGTACTTC
TRBV7-9,NA,TRBD1,13,TRBJ1-2,CASSLEGATGYTF,TGTGCCAGCAGCTTAGAGGGGGCGACTGGCTACACCTTC
TRBV5-6,NA,TRBD1,15,TRBJ1-2,CASSSGTGVRDGYTF,TGTGCCAGCAGCTCGGGTACAGGGGTGAGGGATGGCTACACCTTC
TRBV9,NA,TRBD2,17,TRBJ2-3,CASSTGLAGAEADTQYF,TGTGCCAGCAGCACCGGACTAGCGGGAGCAGAAGCAGATACGCAGTATTTT
TRBV4-1,NA,NA,16,TRBJ1-2,CASSQDISTVFYGYTF,TGCGCCAGCAGCCAAGATATCTCGACAGTATTCTATGGCTACACCTTC
TRBV5-6,once,TRBD2,16,TRBJ2-2,CASSFRTSGYTGELFF,TGTGCCAGCAGCTTTAGGACTAGCGGATACACCGGGGAGCTGTTTTTT
TRBV7-6,NA,TRBD1,15,TRBJ2-3,CASSPGTGEIDTQYF,TGTGCCAGCAGCCCAGGGACAGGGGAAATCGATACGCAGTATTTT
TRBV9,NA,NA,14,TRBJ2-2,CASSVAGNTGELFF,TGTGCCAGCAGCGTAGCGGGTAACACCGGGGAGCTGTTTTTT
TRBV5-1,NA,TRBD1,15,TRBJ2-7,CASSLTRGQGHEQYF,TGCGCCAGCAGCTTGACCCGCGGACAGGGCCACGAGCAGTACTTC
TRBV7-9,NA,TRBD1,15,TRBJ1-1,CASSYPGGRYTEAFF,TGTGCCAGCAGTTACCCAGGGGGTAGGTACACTGAAGCTTTCTTT
TRBV10-3,NA,TRBD1,15,TRBJ2-2,CAISEKGQGAGELFF,TGTGCCATCAGTGAAAAGGGACAGGGGGCCGGGGAGCTGTTTTTT
TRBV5-1,once,NA,15,TRBJ1-6,CASSLRSPYNSPLHF,TGCGCCAGCAGCTTGCGCAGTCCTTATAATTCACCCCTCCACTTT
TRBV11-3,NA,NA,13,TRBJ2-7,CASSSYSSYEQYF,TGTGCCAGCAGTTCTTACAGTTCCTACGAGCAGTACTTC
TRBV7-3,NA,TRBD2,15,TRBJ2-1,CASSFGLAGVNEQFF,TGTGCCAGCAGCTTCGGACTAGCGGGGGTCAATGAGCAGTTCTTC
TRBV29-1,NA,NA,11,TRBJ1-1,CSVERWSEAFF,TGCAGCGTTGAGAGGTGGTCCGAAGCTTTCTTT
TRBV19,NA,NA,19,TRBJ1-1,CASSPMQGRALKANTEAFF,TGTGCCAGTAGTCCGATGCAAGGGAGGGCCCTTAAAGCGAACACTGAAGCTTTCTTT
TRBV29-1,NA,TRBD1,14,TRBJ1-4,CSVDLTGGGEKLFF,TGCAGCGTTGACTTGACAGGGGGAGGTGAAAAACTGTTTTTT
TRBV5-6,NA,NA,16,TRBJ2-3,CASSLVSRNQPDTQYF,TGTGCCAGCAGCTTGGTATCGAGGAACCAACCAGATACGCAGTATTTT
TRBV29-1,NA,TRBD1,15,TRBJ1-5,CSVVETGLRNQPQHF,TGCAGCGTTGTTGAGACAGGGCTTCGCAATCAGCCCCAGCATTTT
TRBV11-3,NA,NA,17,TRBJ2-4,CASSLDGTGPSRNIQYF,TGTGCCAGCAGCTTAGACGGGACTGGACCCTCCAGGAACATTCAGTACTTC
TRBV6-1,NA,TRBD1,17,TRBJ2-5,CASSEALGGTGKETQYF,TGTGCCAGCAGTGAAGCCTTGGGGGGGACAGGGAAAGAGACCCAGTACTTC
TRBV6-5,NA,NA,13,TRBJ2-1,CASRLTRYNEQFF,TGTGCCAGCAGGTTGACTAGGTACAATGAGCAGTTCTTC
TRBV18,NA,NA,17,TRBJ2-3,CASSLQPQGKAVGTQYF,TGTGCCAGCTCCCTACAACCACAGGGTAAGGCGGTCGGTACGCAGTATTTT
TRBV7-9,few,NA,14,TRBJ1-2,CASSHRSFIYGYTF,TGTGCCAGCAGCCACAGGAGTTTTATCTATGGCTACACCTTC
TRBV5-1,NA,NA,15,TRBJ1-5,CASSLNRPTPQPQHF,TGCGCCAGCAGCTTGAACAGGCCAACCCCCCAGCCCCAGCATTTT
TRBV2,few,TRBD2,12,TRBJ2-7,CASGLAGGEQYF,TGTGCCAGCGGGCTAGCGGGGGGGGAGCAGTACTTC
TRBV6-5,NA,TRBD1,14,TRBJ2-5,CASRQGGPQETQYF,TGTGCCAGCAGACAGGGGGGACCTCAAGAGACCCAGTACTTC
TRBV7-2,NA,TRBD1,15,TRBJ1-2,CASSFLTGGREGYTF,TGTGCCAGCAGCTTTTTAACAGGGGGACGGGAGGGCTACACCTTC
TRBV13,NA,TRBD1,14,TRBJ2-1,CASSPRTGRGEQFF,TGTGCCAGCAGCCCCCGGACAGGACGGGGTGAGCAGTTCTTC
TRBV11-2,NA,TRBD1,14,TRBJ1-4,CASSLGTGGEKLFF,TGTGCCAGCAGCCTAGGGACAGGTGGTGAAAAACTGTTTTTT
TRBV24-1,NA,TRBD2,18,TRBJ2-3,CATSDLDERGGSTDTQYF,TGTGCCACCAGTGATTTGGACGAGCGGGGGGGAAGCACAGATACGCAGTATTTT
TRBV4-1,once,TRBD1,16,TRBJ1-4,CASSSSPRDRDEKLFF,TGCGCCAGCAGCTCCTCACCCCGGGACAGGGATGAAAAACTGTTTTTT
TRBV29-1,NA,NA,15,TRBJ1-1,CSAVPRPVMNTEAFF,TGCAGCGCCGTCCCTAGGCCGGTCATGAACACTGAAGCTTTCTTT
TRBV28,NA,NA,17,TRBJ2-1,CASSPSGGGRSYNEQFF,TGTGCCAGCAGCCCCTCCGGAGGCGGGCGCTCCTACAATGAGCAGTTCTTC
TRBV11-2,once,TRBD1,17,TRBJ1-4,CASRLSYRGRDWEKLFF,TGTGCCAGCAGACTCAGTTACAGGGGGAGGGATTGGGAAAAACTGTTTTTT
TRBV6-6,NA,TRBD1,13,TRBJ2-2,CASSQGVSGELFF,TGTGCCAGCAGTCAGGGGGTGTCCGGGGAGCTGTTTTTT
TRBV18,NA,NA,13,TRBJ1-5,CASSPGLNQPQHF,TGTGCCAGCTCACCGGGCCTGAATCAGCCCCAGCATTTT
TRBV5-1,NA,TRBD2,14,TRBJ2-5,CASSPGTSGETQYF,TGCGCCAGCAGCCCCGGGACTAGCGGGGAGACCCAGTACTTC
TRBV6-6,NA,NA,15,TRBJ2-5,CASSYSRGNQETQYF,TGTGCCAGCAGTTACTCGAGAGGAAACCAAGAGACCCAGTACTTC